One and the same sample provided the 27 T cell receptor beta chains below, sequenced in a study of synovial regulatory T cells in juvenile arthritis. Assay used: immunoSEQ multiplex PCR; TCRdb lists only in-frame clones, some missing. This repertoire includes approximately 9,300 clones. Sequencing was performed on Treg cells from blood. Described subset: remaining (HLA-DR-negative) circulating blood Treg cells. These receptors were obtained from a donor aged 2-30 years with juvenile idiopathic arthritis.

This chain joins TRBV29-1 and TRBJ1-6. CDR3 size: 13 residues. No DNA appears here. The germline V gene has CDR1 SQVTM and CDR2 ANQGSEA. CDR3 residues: CSVRAGGDSPLHF.

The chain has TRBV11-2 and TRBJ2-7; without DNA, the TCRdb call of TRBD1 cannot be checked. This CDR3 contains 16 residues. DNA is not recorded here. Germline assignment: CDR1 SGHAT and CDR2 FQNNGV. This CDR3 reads CASSLGPWQGWREQYF.

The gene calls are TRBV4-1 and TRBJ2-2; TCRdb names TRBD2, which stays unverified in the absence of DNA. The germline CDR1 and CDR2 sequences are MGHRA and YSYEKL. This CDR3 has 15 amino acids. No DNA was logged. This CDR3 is CASSQGLGFTGELFF.

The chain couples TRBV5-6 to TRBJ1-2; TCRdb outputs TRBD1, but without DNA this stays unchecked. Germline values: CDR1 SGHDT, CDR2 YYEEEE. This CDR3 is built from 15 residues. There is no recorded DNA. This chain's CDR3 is CASSSPRQGVYGYTF. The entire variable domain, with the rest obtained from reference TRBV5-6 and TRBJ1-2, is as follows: DAGVTQSPTHLIKTRGQQVTLRCSPKSGHDTVSWYQQALGQGPQFIFQYYEEEERQRGNFPDRFSGHQFPNYSSELNVNALLLGDSALYLCASSSPRQGVYGYTFGSGTRLTVV.

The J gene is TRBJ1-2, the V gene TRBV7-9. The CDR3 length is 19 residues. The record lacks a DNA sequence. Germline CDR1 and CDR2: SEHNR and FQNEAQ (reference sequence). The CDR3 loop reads CASSAERILNPLANYGYTF.

This CDR3 is CASSLMVSYNEQFF. The rearrangement uses TRBV7-2 and TRBJ2-1. Germline V gene data show CDR1 as SGHTA and CDR2 as FQGNSA. This CDR3 region has 14 residues. Only the protein sequence is given.

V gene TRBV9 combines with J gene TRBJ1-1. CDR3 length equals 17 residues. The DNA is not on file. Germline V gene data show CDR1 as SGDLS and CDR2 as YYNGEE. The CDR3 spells CASSVGGAPEAITEAFF. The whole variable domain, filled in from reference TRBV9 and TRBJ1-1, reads DSGVTQTPKHLITATGQRVTLRCSPRSGDLSVYWYQQSLDQGLQFLIQYYNGEERAKGNILERFSAQQFPDLHSELNLSSLELGDSALYFCASSVGGAPEAITEAFFGQGTRLTVV.

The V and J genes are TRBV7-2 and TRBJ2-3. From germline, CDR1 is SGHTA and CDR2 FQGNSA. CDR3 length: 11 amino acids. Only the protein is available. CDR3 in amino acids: CASSLMNTQYF.

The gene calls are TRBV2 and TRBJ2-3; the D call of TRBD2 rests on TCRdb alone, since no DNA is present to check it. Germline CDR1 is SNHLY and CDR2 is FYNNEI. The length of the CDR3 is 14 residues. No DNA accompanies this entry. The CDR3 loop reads CASRDSGMRDTQYF.

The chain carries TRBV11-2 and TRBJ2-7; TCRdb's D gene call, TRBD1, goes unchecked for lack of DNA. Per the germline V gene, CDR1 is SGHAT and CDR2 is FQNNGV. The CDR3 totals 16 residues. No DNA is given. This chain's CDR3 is CASSITGGLGGYEQYF. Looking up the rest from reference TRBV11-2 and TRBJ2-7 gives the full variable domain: EAGVAQSPRYKIIEKRQSVAFWCNPISGHATLYWYQQILGQGPKLLIQFQNNGVVDDSQLPKDRFSAERLKGVDSTLKIQPAKLEDSAVYLCASSITGGLGGYEQYFGPGTRLTVT.

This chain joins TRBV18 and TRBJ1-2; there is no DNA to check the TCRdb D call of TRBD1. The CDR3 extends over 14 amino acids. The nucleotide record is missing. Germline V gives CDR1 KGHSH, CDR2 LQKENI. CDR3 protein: CASSPARQGFSYTF.

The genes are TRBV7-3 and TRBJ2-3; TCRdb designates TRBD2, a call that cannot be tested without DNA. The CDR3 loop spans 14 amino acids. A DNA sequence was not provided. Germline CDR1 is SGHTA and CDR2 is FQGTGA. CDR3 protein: CASSLNGGTDTQYF.

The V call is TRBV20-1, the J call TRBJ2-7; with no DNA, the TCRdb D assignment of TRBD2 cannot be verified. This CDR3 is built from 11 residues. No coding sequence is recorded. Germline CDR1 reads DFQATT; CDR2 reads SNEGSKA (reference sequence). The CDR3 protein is CSGGGTYEQYF.

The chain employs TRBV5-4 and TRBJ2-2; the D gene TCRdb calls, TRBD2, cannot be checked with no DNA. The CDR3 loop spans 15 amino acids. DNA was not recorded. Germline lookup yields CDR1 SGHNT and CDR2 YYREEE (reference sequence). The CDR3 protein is CASSWRAPFPGELFF.

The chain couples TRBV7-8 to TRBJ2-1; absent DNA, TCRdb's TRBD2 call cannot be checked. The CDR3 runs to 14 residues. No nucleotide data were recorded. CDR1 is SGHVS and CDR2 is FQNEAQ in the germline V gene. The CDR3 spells CASSSAGGPYEQFF.

The CDR3 loop reads CASSLFGTGLSGANVLTF. The V and J genes are TRBV28 and TRBJ2-6; TCRdb indicates TRBD1, and absent DNA this call remains unverified. Germline lookup yields CDR1 MDHEN and CDR2 SYDVKM. The CDR3 runs 18 residues. DNA was not recorded.

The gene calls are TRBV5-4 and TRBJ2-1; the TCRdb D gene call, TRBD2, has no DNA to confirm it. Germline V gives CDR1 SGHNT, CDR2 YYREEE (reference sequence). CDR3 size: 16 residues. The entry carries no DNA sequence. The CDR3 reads CASSAAPGLAANEQFF. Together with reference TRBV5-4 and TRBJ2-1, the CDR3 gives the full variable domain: ETGVTQSPTHLIKTRGQQVTLRCSSQSGHNTVSWYQQALGQGPQFIFQYYREEENGRGNFPPRFSGLQFPNYSSELNVNALELDDSALYLCASSAAPGLAANEQFFGPGTRLTVL.

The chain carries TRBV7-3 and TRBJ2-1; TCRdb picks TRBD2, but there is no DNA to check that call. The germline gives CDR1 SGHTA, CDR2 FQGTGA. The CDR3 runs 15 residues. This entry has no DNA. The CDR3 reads CASSPGLGSYNEQFF.

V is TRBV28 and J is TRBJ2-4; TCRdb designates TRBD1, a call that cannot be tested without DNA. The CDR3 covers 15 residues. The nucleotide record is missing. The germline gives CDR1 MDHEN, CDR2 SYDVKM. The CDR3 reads CASSSTGVAKNIQYF.

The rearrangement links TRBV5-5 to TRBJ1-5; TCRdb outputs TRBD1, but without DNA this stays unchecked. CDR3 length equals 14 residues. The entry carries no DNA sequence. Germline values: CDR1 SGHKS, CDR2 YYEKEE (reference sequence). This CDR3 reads CASSFTRVSQPQHF. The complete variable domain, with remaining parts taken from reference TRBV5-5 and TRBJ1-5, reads DAGVTQSPTHLIKTRGQQVTLRCSPISGHKSVSWYQQVLGQGPQFIFQYYEKEERGRGNFPDRFSARQFPNYSSELNVNALLLGDSALYLCASSFTRVSQPQHFGDGTRLSIL.

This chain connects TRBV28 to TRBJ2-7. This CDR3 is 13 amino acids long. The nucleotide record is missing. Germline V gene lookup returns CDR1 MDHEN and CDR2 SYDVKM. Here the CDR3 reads CASSPLRGDEQYF.

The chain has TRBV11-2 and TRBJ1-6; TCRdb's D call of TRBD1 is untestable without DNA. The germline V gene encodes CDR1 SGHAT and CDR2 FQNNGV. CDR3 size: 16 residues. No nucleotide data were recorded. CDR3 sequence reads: CASSLDPGGAGSPLHF.

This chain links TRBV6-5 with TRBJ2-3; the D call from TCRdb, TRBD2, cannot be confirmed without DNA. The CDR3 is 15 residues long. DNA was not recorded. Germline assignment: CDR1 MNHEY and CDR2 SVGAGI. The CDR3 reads CASRPGGVLTDTQYF.

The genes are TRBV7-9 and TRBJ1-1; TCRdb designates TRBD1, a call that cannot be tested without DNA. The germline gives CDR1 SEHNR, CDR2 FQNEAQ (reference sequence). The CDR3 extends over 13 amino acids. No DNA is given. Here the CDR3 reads CASSLEGVTEAFF.

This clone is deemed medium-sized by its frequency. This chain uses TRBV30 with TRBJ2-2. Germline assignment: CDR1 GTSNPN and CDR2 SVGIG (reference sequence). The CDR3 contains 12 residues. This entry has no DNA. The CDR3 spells CAWRHSQGELFF.

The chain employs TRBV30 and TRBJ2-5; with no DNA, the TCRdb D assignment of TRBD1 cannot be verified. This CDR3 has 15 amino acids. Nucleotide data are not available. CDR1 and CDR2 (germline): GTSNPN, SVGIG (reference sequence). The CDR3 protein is CAWSVPDRGWETQYF.

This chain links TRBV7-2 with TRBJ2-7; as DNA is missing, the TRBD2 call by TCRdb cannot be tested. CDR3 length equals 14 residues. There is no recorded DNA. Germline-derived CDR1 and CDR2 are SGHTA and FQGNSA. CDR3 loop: CASSLAAGFYEQYF. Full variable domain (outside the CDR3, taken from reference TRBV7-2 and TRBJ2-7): GAGVSQSPSNKVTEKGKDVELRCDPISGHTALYWYRQSLGQGLEFLIYFQGNSAPDKSGLPSDRFSAERTGGSVSTLTIQRTQQEDSAVYLCASSLAAGFYEQYFGPGTRLTVT.